This T cell receptor beta chain was retrieved from a study of CXCR3-negative and CXCR3-positive naive CD8 T cells. As for the study in general: Total TRB output reached about 130 million reads, about 1.5 +/- 0.3 million per library. Broader study findings: Compared with CXCR3-negative naive cells, CXCR3-positive naive cells showed more hydrophobic TRB CDR3s. After cryopreservation, expression of CXCR3 was partially reduced, and most assays were run with fresh PBMCs. Naive cells, whether CXCR3-negative or CXCR3-positive, had similar TRBV-TRBJ usage, while memory cells differed. Naive subsets were similarly diverse, while memory CD8+ repertoires were much less diverse.

Of note for this clonotype: What it binds is not known.

Libraries were UMI-labeled 5' RACE TRB cDNA. For each CDR3 protein, TCRdb gives one entry from its re-call of the 5' RACE reads, without DNA. The sample table sets out just under 65,000 distinct CDR3 sequences. This clonotype originated in a human donor in good health. Some clones in this sample may be carry-over from other donors' samples. The specimen sequenced was naive CXCR3+ CD8+ T cells from blood. The subset here: CD45RO-CCR7+CD27+CD95- naive CD8+ T cells expressing CXCR3 (TNR3+).

CDR3: CASSTTGELFF. This chain uses TRBV6-5 with TRBJ2-2. This CDR3 spans 11 amino acids. Germline V lookup: CDR1 MNHEY, CDR2 SVGAGI.